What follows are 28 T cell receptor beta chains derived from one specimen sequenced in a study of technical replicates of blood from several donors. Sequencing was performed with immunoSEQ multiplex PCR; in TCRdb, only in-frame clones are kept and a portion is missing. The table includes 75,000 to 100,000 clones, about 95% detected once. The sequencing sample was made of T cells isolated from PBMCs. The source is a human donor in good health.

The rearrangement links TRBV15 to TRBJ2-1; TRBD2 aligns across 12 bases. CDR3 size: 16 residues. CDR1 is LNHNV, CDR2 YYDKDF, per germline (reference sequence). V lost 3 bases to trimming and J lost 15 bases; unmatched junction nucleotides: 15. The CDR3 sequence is CATSSGGLAGTIRLFF. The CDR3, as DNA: TGTGCCACCAGCAGTGGAGGACTAGCGGGAACGATCCGTCTGTTCTTC.

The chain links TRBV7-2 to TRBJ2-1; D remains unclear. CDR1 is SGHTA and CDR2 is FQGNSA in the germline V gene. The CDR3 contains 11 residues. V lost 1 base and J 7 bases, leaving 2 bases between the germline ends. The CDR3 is CASSLVNEQFF. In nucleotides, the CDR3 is TGTGCCAGCAGCTTAGTAAATGAGCAGTTCTTC.

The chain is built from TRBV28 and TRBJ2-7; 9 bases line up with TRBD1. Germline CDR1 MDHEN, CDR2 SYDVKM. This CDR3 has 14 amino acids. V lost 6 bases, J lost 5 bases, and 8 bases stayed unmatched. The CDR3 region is CASSHGQGRDEQYF. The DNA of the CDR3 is TGTGCCAGCAGCCATGGACAGGGGAGGGACGAGCAGTACTTC.

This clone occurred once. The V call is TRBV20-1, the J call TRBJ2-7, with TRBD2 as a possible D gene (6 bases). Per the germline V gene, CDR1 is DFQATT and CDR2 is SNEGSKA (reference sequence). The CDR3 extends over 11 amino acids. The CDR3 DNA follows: TGCAGAACGCGGCGGGGTTACGAGCAGTACTTC. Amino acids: CRTRRGYEQYF.

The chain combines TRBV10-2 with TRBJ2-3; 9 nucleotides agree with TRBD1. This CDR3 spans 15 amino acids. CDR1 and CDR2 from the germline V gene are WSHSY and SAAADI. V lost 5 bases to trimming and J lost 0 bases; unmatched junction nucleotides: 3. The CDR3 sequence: CASSPGTGSTDTQYF. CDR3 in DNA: TGCGCCAGCAGTCCCGGGACAGGGAGCACAGATACGCAGTATTTT.

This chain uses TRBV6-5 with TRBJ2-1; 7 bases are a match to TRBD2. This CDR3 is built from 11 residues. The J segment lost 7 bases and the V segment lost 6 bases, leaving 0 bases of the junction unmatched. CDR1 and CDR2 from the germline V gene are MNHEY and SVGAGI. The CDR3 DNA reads TGTGCCAGCAGGGGGGGGAATGAGCAGTTCTTC. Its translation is CASRGGNEQFF.

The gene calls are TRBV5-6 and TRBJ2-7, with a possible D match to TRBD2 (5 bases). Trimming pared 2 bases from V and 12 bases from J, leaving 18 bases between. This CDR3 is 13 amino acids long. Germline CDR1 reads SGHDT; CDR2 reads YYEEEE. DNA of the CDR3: TGTGCCAGCAGCTTCATGGACTCCCCTCGCGGGTACTTC. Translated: CASSFMDSPRGYF.

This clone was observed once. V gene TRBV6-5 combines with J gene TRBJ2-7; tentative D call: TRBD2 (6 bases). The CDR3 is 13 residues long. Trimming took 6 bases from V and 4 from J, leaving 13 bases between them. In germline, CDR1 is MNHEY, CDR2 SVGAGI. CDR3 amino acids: CASSRLDRYEQYF. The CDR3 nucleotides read TGTGCCAGCAGCAGACTAGACCGGTACGAGCAGTACTTC.

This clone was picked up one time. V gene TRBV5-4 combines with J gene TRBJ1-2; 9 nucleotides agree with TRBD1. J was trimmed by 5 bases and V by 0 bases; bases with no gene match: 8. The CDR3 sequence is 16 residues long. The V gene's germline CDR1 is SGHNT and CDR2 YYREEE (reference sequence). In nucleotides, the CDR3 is TGTGCCAGCAGCTTGGGGGGCACAGGGGGCGCGTATGGCTACACCTTC. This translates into CASSLGGTGGAYGYTF.

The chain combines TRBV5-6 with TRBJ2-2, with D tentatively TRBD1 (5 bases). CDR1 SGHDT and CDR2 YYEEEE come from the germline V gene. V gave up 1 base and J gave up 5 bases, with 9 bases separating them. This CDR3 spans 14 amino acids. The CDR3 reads CASSLQRGTGELFF. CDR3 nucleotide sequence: TGTGCCAGCAGCTTGCAAAGGGGTACCGGGGAGCTGTTTTTT.

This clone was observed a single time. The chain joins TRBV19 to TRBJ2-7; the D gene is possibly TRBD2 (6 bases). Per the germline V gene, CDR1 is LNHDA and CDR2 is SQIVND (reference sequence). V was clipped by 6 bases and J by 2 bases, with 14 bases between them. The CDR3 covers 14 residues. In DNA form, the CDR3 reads TGTGCCAGTAGCCTGGGACTGAAGACCTACGAGCAGTACTTC. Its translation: CASSLGLKTYEQYF.

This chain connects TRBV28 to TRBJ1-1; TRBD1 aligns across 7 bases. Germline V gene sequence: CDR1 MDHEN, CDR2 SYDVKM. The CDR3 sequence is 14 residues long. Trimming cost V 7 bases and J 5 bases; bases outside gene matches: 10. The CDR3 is CASIEGGAGTEAFF. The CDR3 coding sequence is TGTGCCAGCATAGAAGGGGGCGCGGGTACTGAAGCTTTCTTT. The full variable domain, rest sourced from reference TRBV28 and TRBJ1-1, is DVKVTQSSRYLVKRTGEKVFLECVQDMDHENMFWYRQDPGLGLRLIYFSYDVKMKEKGDIPEGYSVSREKKERFSLILESASTNQTSMYLCASIEGGAGTEAFFGQGTRLTVV.

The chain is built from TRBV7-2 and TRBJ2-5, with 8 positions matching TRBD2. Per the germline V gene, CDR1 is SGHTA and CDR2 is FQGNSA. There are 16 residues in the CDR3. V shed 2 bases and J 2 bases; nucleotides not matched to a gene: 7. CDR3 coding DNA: TGTGCCAGCAGCTTAAAAGCGGGAGTCGGACAAGAGACCCAGTACTTC. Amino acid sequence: CASSLKAGVGQETQYF. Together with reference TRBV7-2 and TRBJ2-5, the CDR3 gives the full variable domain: GAGVSQSPSNKVTEKGKDVELRCDPISGHTALYWYRQSLGQGLEFLIYFQGNSAPDKSGLPSDRFSAERTGGSVSTLTIQRTQQEDSAVYLCASSLKAGVGQETQYFGPGTRLLVL.

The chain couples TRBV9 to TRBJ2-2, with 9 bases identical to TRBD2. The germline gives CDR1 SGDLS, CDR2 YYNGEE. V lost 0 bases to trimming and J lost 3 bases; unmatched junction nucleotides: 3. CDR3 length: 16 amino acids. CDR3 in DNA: TGTGCCAGCAGCGTAGGTAGCGGGAGTTACACCGGGGAGCTGTTTTTT. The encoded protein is CASSVGSGSYTGELFF. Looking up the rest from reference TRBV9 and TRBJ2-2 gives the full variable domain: DSGVTQTPKHLITATGQRVTLRCSPRSGDLSVYWYQQSLDQGLQFLIQYYNGEERAKGNILERFSAQQFPDLHSELNLSSLELGDSALYFCASSVGSGSYTGELFFGEGSRLTVL.

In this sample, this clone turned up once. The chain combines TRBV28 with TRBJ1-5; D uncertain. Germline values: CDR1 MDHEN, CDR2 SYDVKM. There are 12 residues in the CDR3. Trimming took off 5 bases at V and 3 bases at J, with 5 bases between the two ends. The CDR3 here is CASSVVNQPQHF. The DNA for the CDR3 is TGTGCCAGCAGTGTCGTCAATCAGCCCCAGCATTTT.

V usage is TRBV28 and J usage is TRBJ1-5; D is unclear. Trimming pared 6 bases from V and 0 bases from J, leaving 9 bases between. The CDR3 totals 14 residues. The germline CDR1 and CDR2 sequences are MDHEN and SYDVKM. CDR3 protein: CASRISGSNQPQHF. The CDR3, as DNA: TGTGCCAGCAGGATCAGCGGTAGCAATCAGCCCCAGCATTTT.

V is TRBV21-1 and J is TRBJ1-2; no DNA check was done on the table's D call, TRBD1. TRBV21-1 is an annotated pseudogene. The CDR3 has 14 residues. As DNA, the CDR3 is TGTGCCAGCAGCAAAGTACCAGGGCAGGGAGGCTACACCTTC. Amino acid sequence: CASSKVPGQGGYTF.

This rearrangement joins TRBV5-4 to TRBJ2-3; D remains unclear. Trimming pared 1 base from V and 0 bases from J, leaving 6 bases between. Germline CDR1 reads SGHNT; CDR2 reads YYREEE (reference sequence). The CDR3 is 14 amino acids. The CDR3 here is CASSLTFSTDTQYF. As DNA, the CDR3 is TGTGCCAGCAGCTTGACTTTTAGCACAGATACGCAGTATTTT.

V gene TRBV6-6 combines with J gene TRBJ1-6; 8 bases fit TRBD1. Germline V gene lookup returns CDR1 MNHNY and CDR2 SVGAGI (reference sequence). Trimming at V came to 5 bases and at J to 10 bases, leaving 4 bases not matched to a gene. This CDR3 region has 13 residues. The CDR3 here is CASSQGAASPLHF. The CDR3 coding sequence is TGTGCCAGCAGTCAGGGGGCCGCCTCACCCCTCCACTTT.

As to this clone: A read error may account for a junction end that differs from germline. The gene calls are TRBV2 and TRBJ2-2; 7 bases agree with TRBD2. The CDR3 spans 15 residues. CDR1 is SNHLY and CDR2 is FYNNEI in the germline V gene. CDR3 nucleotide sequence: TGTGCCAGCAGTCAAGCTAGCGGGAACACCGGGGAGCTGTTTTTT. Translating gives CASSQASGNTGELFF.

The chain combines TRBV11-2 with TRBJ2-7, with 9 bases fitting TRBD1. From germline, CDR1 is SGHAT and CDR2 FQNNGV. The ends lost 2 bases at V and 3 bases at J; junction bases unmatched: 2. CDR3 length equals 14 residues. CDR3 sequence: CASSLNRGHYEQYF. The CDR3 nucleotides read TGTGCCAGCAGCTTAAACAGGGGGCACTACGAGCAGTACTTC. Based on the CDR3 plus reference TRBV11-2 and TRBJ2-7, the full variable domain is EAGVAQSPRYKIIEKRQSVAFWCNPISGHATLYWYQQILGQGPKLLIQFQNNGVVDDSQLPKDRFSAERLKGVDSTLKIQPAKLEDSAVYLCASSLNRGHYEQYFGPGTRLTVT.

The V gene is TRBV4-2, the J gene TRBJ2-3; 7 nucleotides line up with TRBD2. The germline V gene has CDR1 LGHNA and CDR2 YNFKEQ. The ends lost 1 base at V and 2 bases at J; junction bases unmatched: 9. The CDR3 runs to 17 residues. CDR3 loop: CASSQGGSGAITDTQYF. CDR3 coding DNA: TGTGCCAGCAGCCAAGGTGGGAGCGGGGCCATCACAGATACGCAGTATTTT.

CDR3 DNA sequence: TGCGCCAGCAGCTCCGGACTAGCGGGAGCCGGGGAGCTGTTTTTT. Amino acid sequence: CASSSGLAGAGELFF. The chain recombines TRBV5-1 with TRBJ2-2, with 13 bases aligning to TRBD2. CDR1 is SGHRS and CDR2 is YFSETQ in the germline V gene. The CDR3 has 15 amino acids. The trim removed 3 bases at V and 6 bases at J, leaving 2 bases unmatched.

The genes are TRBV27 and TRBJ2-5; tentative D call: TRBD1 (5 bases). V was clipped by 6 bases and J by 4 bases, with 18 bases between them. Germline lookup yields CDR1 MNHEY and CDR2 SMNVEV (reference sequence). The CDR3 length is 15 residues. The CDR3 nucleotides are TGTGCCAGCAGGGGGTTTCAGGGTGGTCGAGAGACCCAGTACTTC. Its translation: CASRGFQGGRETQYF.

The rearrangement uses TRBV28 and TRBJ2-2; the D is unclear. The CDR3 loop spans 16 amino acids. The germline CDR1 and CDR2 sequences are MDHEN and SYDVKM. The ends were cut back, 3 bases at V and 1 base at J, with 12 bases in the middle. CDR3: CASSFLGTENTGELFF. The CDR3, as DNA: TGTGCCAGCAGTTTCCTGGGCACCGAGAACACCGGGGAGCTGTTTTTT.

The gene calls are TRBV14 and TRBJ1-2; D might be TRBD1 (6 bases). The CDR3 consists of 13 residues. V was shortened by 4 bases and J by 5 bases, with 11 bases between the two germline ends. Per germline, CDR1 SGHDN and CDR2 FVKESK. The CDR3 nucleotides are TGTGCCAGCAGCCTACAGGGTCTTTATGGCTACACCTTC. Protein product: CASSLQGLYGYTF.

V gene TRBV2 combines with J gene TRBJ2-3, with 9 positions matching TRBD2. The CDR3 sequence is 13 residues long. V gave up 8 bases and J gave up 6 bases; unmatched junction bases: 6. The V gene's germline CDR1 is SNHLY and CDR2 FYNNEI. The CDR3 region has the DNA TGTGCCAGCCTTAGCGGGAGTCTGGATACGCAGTATTTT. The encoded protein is CASLSGSLDTQYF.

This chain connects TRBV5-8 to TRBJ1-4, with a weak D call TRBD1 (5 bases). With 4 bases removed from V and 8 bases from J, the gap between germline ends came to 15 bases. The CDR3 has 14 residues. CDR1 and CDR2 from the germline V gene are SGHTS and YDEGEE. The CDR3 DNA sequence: TGTGCCAGCAGCGACAGAGATGCTGGCGAAAAACTGTTTTTT. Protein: CASSDRDAGEKLFF.